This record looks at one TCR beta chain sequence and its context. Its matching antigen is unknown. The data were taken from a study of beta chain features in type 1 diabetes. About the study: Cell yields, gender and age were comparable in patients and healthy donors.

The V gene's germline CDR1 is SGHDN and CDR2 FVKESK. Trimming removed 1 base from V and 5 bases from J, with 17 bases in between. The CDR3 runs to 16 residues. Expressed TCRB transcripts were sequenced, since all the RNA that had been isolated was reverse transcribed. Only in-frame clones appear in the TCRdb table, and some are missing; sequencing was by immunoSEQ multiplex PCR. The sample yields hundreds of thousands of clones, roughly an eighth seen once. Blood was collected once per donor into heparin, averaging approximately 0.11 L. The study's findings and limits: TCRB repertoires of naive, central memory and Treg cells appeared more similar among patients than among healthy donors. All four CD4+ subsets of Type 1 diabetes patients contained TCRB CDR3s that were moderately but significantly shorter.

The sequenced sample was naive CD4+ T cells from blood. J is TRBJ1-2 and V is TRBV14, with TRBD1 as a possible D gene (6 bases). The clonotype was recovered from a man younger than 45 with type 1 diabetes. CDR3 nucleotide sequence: TGTGCCAGCAGCCAAGTCCGGGACACACCGTTTTATGGCTACACCTTC. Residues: CASSQVRDTPFYGYTF.